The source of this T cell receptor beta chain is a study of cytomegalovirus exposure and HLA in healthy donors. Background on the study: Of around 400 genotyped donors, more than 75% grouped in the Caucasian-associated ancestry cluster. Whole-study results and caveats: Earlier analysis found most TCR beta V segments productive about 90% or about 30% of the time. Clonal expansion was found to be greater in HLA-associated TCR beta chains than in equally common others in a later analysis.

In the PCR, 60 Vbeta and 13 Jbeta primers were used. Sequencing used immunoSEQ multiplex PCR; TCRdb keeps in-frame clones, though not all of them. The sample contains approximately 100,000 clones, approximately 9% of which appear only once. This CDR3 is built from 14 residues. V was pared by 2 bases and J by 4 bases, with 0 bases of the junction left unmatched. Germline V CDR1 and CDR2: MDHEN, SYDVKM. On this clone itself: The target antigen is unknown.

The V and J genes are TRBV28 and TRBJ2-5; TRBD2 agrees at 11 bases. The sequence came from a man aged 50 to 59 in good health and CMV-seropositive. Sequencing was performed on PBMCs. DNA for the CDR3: TGTGCCAGCAGTTTAGGGACTAGCGGAGAGACCCAGTACTTC. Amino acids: CASSLGTSGETQYF.